This T cell receptor beta chain emerged from a study of blood T cell repertoires in COVID-19 (dated by TCRdb to about 2020). Describing the broader study: The collaborator samples originated in the United States, Italy and Spain and spanned the acute and convalescent phases of COVID-19. The prospective study material was composed of cDNA or gDNA derived from T cells, B-cell-depleted T cells, or PBMCs. Deeply sampled blood TCRbeta repertoires from subjects exposed to, actively infected with, or recovered from COVID-19 were included in the dataset. The repertoires were made available in a free public database intended to serve as a resource for research on the immune response to SARS-CoV-2. The samples were drawn from two sources: the first 160 participants of the ongoing ImmuneRACE study, and over 950 subjects contributed by 6 global collaborators. The sample metadata nearly always contained a de-identified subject ID, COVID-19 status, age in years and sex. Where HLA class I and class II types were available, the types were taken from metadata supplied by the sample provider, not from assay-based typing. Here is what the overall study found, with its caveats: Clinical and demographic metadata were provided uncurated, with the amount varying by source and participant.

TCRbeta CDR3 regions were amplified from genomic DNA using the immunoSEQ Assay, a bias-controlled multiplex PCR. Per the original workflow: The number of nucleated cells in each sample was estimated by amplification of reference gene primers within the assay. To quantify the absolute abundance of each unique TCRbeta CDR3 rearrangement, sequence reads were collapsed and filtered. For each sample, productive Simpson clonality was calculated by taking the square root of Simpson's diversity index across productive rearrangements. TCRdb retrieved this table from immuneACCESS and kept in-frame rearrangements only. Not all clones are present; in checked studies, unresolved V genes account for under half, and no reason is known for the remainder. V, J and clone size are taken as reported in that table, and D and trimming were inferred from the DNA itself. This sample holds 45,000 to 70,000 clones; roughly nine tenths were observed only once. The ten largest clones capture 20% to 25% of the sample.

At one collaborating source in Seattle, patients were enrolled during active infection and were followed longitudinally through the course of disease. Whole blood was collected in K2EDTA tubes by collaborating institutions according to the institutions' own protocols. For TCRbeta analysis, collaborators shipped samples in one of three forms: frozen whole blood, isolated PBMCs, or DNA extracted from either of those sample types. The CDR1 and CDR2 encoded by the germline V gene (reference sequence) are LNHDA and SQIVND. Counted from cysteine to phenylalanine, this CDR3 has 12 amino acids. The only DNA kept is the CDR3, 36 bases in frame from the first base. From V the trimming removes 9 bases and from J it removes 12 bases, while the gene matches leave 6 bases of the junction unaccounted for. Turning to this clone: Its antigen target is currently unknown. No base-level quality is on record; no much larger clone is a single base apart.

The chain is assembled from TRBV19 and TRBJ1-4, with TRBD1 matching 11 junction bases. The sequence was collected from an elderly woman with COVID-19, enrolled during active disease. The sequenced material came from peripheral blood. The CDR3 protein: CASSGTGGELFF. The DNA sequence reads TGTGCCAGCTCCGGGACAGGGGGAGAACTGTTTTTT.